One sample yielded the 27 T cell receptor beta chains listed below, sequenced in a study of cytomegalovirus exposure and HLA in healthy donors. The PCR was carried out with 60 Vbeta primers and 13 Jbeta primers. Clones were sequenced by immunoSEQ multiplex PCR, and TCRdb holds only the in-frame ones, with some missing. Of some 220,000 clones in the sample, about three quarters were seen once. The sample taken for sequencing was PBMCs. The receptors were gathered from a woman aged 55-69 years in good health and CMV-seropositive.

The CDR3 here is CASSLAGAGGYTF. CDR3 sequence (DNA): TGTGCCAGCAGCTTGGCCGGGGCGGGGGGCTACACCTTC. The gene calls are TRBV5-4 and TRBJ1-2, with D perhaps matching TRBD1 (5 bases). The length of the CDR3 is 13 residues. Germline CDR1 and CDR2: SGHNT and YYREEE (reference sequence). Trimming cost V 0 bases and J 8 bases, with 11 bases left between them.

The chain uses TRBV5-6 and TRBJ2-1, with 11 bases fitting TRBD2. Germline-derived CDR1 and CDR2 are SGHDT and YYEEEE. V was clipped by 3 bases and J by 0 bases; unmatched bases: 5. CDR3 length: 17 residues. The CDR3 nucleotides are TGTGCCAGCAGCTATCTAGCGGGGGGTTACTCCTACAATGAGCAGTTCTTC. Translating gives CASSYLAGGYSYNEQFF. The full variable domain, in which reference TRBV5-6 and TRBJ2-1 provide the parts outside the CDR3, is DAGVTQSPTHLIKTRGQQVTLRCSPKSGHDTVSWYQQALGQGPQFIFQYYEEEERQRGNFPDRFSGHQFPNYSSELNVNALLLGDSALYLCASSYLAGGYSYNEQFFGPGTRLTVL.

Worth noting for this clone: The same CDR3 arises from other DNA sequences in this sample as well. The CDR3 loop is CASGPGAAGRASYNEQFF. The CDR3 DNA follows: TGTGCTAGTGGTCCAGGAGCCGCGGGGAGGGCCTCCTACAATGAGCAGTTCTTC. V usage is TRBV12-5 and J usage is TRBJ2-1, with TRBD2 matching 7 bases. This CDR3 is built from 18 residues. Trimming removed 5 bases from V and 0 bases from J; junction bases left unmatched: 13. The germline V gene has CDR1 LGHNT and CDR2 FRNRAP.

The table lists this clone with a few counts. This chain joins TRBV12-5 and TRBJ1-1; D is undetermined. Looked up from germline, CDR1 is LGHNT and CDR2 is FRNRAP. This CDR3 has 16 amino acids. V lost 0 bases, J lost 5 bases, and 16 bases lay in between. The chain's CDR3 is CASGLVLGTPGTEAFF. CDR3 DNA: TGTGCTAGTGGTTTGGTACTCGGCACCCCGGGGACTGAAGCTTTCTTT. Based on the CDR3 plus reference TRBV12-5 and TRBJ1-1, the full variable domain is DARVTQTPRHKVTEMGQEVTMRCQPILGHNTVFWYRQTMMQGLELLAYFRNRAPLDDSGMPKDRFSAEMPDATLATLKIQPSEPRDSAVYFCASGLVLGTPGTEAFFGQGTRLTVV.

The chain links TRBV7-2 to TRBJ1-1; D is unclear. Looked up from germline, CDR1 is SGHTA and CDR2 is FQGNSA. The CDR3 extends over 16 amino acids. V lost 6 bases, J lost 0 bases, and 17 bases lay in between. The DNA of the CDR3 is TGTGCCAGCAGGCTCGCGGGCGCAACCTTGAACACTGAAGCTTTCTTT. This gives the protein CASRLAGATLNTEAFF.

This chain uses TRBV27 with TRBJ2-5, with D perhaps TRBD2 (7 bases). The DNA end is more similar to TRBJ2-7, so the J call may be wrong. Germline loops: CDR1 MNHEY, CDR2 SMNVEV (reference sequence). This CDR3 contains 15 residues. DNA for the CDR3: TGTGCCAGCAGCTGGGGGGGGGCGAACTCCTACGAGCAGTACTTC. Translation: CASSWGGANSYEQYF.

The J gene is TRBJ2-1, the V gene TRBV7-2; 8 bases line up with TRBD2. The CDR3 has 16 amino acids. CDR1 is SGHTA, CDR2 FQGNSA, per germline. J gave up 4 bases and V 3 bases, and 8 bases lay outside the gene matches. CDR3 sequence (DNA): TGTGCCAGCAGCTTGGCCGGGACTAGACAATACAATGAGCAGTTCTTC. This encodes CASSLAGTRQYNEQFF.

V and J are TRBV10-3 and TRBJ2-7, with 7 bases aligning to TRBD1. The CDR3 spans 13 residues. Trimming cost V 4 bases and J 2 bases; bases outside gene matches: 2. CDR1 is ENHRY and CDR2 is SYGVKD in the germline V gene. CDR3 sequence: CAISAGTAYEQYF. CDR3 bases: TGTGCCATCAGTGCCGGGACAGCCTACGAGCAGTACTTC.

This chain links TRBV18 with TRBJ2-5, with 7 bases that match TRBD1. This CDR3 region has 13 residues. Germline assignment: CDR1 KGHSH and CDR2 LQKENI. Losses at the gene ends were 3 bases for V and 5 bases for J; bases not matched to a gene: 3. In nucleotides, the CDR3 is TGTGCCAGCTCACCTGGGACAGCCGAGACCCAGTACTTC. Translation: CASSPGTAETQYF.

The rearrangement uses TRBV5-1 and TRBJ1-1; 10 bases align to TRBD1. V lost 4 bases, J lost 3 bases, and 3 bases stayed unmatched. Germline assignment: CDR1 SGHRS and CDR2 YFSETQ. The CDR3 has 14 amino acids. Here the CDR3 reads CASSLGTGDTEAFF. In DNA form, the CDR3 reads TGCGCCAGCAGCCTAGGGACAGGGGACACTGAAGCTTTCTTT.

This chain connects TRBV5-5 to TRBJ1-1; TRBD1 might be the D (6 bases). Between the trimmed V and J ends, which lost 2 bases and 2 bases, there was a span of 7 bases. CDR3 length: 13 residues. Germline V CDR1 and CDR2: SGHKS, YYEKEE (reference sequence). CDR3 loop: CASSLGGNTEAFF. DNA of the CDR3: TGTGCCAGCAGCTTAGGGGGTAACACTGAAGCTTTCTTT.

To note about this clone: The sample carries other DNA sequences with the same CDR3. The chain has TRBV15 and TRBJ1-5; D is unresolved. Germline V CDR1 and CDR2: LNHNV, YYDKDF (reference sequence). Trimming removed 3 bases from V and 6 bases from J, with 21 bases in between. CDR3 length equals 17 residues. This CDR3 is CATSRDNAGSGFQPQHF. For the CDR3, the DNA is TGTGCCACCAGCAGGGATAATGCCGGCAGCGGATTTCAGCCCCAGCATTTT.

The CDR3 nucleotides read TGTGCCAGCAGCCAAGAAGGGGTAGCGGGGGGCTCTGGGGCCAACGTCCTGACTTTC. Protein product: CASSQEGVAGGSGANVLTF. The gene calls are TRBV4-2 and TRBJ2-6; 10 bases agree with TRBD2. The germline gives CDR1 LGHNA, CDR2 YNFKEQ. Unmatched junction bases numbered 5, after V lost 0 bases and J lost 0 bases. The CDR3 consists of 19 residues.

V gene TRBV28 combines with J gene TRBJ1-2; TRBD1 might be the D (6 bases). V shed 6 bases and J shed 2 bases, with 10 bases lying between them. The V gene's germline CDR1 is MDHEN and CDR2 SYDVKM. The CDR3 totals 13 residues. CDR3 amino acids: CASRQGGNYGYTF. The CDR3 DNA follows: TGTGCCAGCAGACAAGGGGGAAACTATGGCTACACCTTC.

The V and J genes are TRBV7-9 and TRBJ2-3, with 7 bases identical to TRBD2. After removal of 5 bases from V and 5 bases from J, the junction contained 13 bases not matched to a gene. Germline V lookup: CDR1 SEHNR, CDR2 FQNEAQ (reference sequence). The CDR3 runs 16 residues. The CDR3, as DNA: TGTGCCAGCAGCCTCCCCCCGGCGGGAGTTTTAGATACGCAGTATTTT. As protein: CASSLPPAGVLDTQYF.

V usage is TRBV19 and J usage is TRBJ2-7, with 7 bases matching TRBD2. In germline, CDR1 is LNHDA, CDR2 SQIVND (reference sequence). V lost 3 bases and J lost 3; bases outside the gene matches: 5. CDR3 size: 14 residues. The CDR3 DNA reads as TGTGCCAGTAGTATGGGAGGGCACAACTACGAGCAGTACTTC. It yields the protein CASSMGGHNYEQYF.

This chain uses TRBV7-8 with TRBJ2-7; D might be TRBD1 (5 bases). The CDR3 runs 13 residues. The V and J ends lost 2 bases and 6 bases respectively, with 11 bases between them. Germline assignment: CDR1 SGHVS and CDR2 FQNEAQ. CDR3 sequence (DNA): TGTGCCAGCAGCTTATGGGGCAGCCTCGAGCAGTACTTC. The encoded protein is CASSLWGSLEQYF.

CDR3 region: CASRVGGGRYNEQFF. The CDR3 bases are TGTGCCAGCAGAGTGGGCGGGGGGCGATACAATGAGCAGTTCTTC. The rearrangement links TRBV6-6 to TRBJ2-1; 8 nucleotides align to TRBD2. Germline V lookup: CDR1 MNHNY, CDR2 SVGAGI (reference sequence). V was pared by 6 bases and J by 4 bases, with 8 bases of the junction left unmatched. The CDR3 sequence is 15 residues long.

This chain's CDR3 is CASSVASGTVNTEAFF. For the CDR3, the DNA is TGTGCCAGCAGCGTAGCCTCCGGGACAGTGAACACTGAAGCTTTCTTT. The genes are TRBV9 and TRBJ1-1, with 7 bases that match TRBD1. CDR1 and CDR2 from the germline V gene are SGDLS and YYNGEE. The CDR3 length is 16 residues. J was trimmed by 0 bases and V by 0 bases; bases with no gene match: 5.

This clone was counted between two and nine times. This chain's CDR3 is CASSLSSGATDTQYF. CDR3 bases: TGTGCCAGCAGCTTAAGTAGCGGGGCCACGGATACGCAGTATTTT. The J gene is TRBJ2-3, the V gene TRBV11-2, with 8 positions matching TRBD2. J lost 6 bases, V lost 2 bases, and 7 bases had no gene match. Germline loops: CDR1 SGHAT, CDR2 FQNNGV. The length of the CDR3 is 15 residues. The whole variable domain, remainder taken from reference TRBV11-2 and TRBJ2-3, is EAGVAQSPRYKIIEKRQSVAFWCNPISGHATLYWYQQILGQGPKLLIQFQNNGVVDDSQLPKDRFSAERLKGVDSTLKIQPAKLEDSAVYLCASSLSSGATDTQYFGPGTRLTVL.

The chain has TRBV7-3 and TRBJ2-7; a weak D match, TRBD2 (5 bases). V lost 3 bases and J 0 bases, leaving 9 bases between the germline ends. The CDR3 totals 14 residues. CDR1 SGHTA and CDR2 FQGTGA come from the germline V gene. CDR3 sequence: CASSFGLRSYEQYF. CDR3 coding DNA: TGTGCCAGCAGCTTCGGACTCCGCTCCTACGAGCAGTACTTC.

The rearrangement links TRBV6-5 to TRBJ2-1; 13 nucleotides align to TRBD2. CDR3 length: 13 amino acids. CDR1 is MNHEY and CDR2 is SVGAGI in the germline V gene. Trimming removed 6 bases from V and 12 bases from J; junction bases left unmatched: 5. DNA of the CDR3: TGTGCCAGCAGCTTACTAGCGGGAGGGCGGCAGTTCTTC. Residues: CASSLLAGGRQFF.

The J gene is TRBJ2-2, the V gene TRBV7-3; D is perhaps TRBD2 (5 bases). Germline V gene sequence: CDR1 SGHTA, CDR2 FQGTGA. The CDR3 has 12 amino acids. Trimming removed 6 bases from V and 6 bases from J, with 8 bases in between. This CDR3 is CASSASPGELFF. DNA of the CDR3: TGTGCCAGCAGTGCTAGCCCCGGGGAGCTGTTTTTT. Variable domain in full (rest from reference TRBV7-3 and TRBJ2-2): GAGVSQTPSNKVTEKGKYVELRCDPISGHTALYWYRQSLGQGPEFLIYFQGTGAADDSGLPNDRFFAVRPEGSVSTLKIQRTERGDSAVYLCASSASPGELFFGEGSRLTVL.

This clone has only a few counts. CDR3 in amino acids: CASSLEQTNQPQHF. In DNA, the CDR3 is TGTGCCAGCAGCTTGGAACAGACAAATCAGCCCCAGCATTTT. The V call is TRBV5-5, the J call TRBJ1-5; D gene unclear. CDR3 length: 14 amino acids. CDR1 is SGHKS and CDR2 is YYEKEE in the germline V gene (reference sequence). V was shortened by 0 bases and J by 4 bases, with 8 bases between the two germline ends.

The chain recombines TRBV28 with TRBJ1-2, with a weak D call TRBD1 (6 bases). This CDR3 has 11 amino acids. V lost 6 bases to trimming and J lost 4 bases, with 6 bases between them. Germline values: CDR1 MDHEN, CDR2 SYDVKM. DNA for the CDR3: TGTGCCAGCAGACAGGGCTATGGCTACACCTTC. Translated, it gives CASRQGYGYTF.

The CDR3 sequence is CASSKRGPFTYEQYF. The CDR3, as DNA: TGTGCCAGCAGTAAGAGGGGGCCGTTCACCTACGAGCAGTACTTC. The V gene is TRBV6-5, the J gene TRBJ2-7; 7 bases map to TRBD1. Per the germline V gene, CDR1 is MNHEY and CDR2 is SVGAGI. V lost 5 bases, J lost 2 bases, and 9 bases stayed unmatched. The CDR3 runs 15 residues.

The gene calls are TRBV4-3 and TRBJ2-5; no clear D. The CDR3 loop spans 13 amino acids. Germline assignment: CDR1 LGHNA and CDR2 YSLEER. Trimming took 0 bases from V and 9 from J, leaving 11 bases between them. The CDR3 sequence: CASSQERNSPQYF. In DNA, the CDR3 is TGCGCCAGCAGCCAAGAACGAAACAGTCCCCAGTACTTC.